The 29 T cell receptor beta chains reported below all come from one sample, sequenced in a study of cytomegalovirus exposure and HLA in healthy donors (dated by TCRdb to about 2017). The library was built by means of the immunoSEQ multiplex PCR assay. A mixture of 60 forward primers for TCR Vbeta segments and 13 reverse primers for TCR Jbeta segments was used in the multiplex PCR. In its TCRdb copy, this immuneACCESS table keeps in-frame sequences only and misses some clones. Where compared with another copy, unresolved V genes explain less than half of these, and the others have no known cause. The table for this sample lists about 190,000 clones; 65% to 85% of them were counted only once. The top ten hold roughly 1.6% of the sample. The specimen was PBMCs. All receptors come from a woman aged 18-29 years in good health and CMV-seronegative.

There are a few counts of this clone. CDR3 DNA: TGCGCCAGCAGCCTCCCGGGACAGGGTAAAAACATTCAGTACTTC. Translated: CASSLPGQGKNIQYF. V is TRBV5-1 and J is TRBJ2-4; 9 bases agree with TRBD1. The CDR3 contains 15 residues. Germline V lookup: CDR1 SGHRS, CDR2 YFSETQ. Trimming took 4 bases from V and 4 from J; bases not matched to a gene: 6.

V usage is TRBV4-2 and J usage is TRBJ2-1; no definite D call. There are 14 residues in the CDR3. V lost 1 base to trimming and J lost 2 bases, with 6 bases between them. The germline V gene has CDR1 LGHNA and CDR2 YNFKEQ. The CDR3 nucleotides read TGTGCCAGCAGCCAAGCACAGACCTACAATGAGCAGTTCTTC. Its translation: CASSQAQTYNEQFF.

V gene TRBV18 combines with J gene TRBJ2-1, with 14 bases identical to TRBD2. This CDR3 spans 16 amino acids. The V gene's germline CDR1 is KGHSH and CDR2 LQKENI. J was trimmed by 8 bases and V by 3 bases; bases with no gene match: 6. For the CDR3, the DNA is TGTGCCAGCTCACCTCCCGGGACTAGCGGGAGCGATGAGCAGTTCTTC. Its translation is CASSPPGTSGSDEQFF.

The V gene is TRBV28, the J gene TRBJ2-2; D possibly corresponds to TRBD1 (6 bases). V lost 3 bases and J lost 2, with 10 bases in between. CDR1 is MDHEN and CDR2 is SYDVKM in the germline V gene. There are 15 residues in the CDR3. CDR3 DNA sequence: TGTGCCAGCAGTTTGAGGACAGATAACACCGGGGAGCTGTTTTTT. Its protein product is CASSLRTDNTGELFF.

The gene calls are TRBV11-2 and TRBJ1-1; D is uncertain. Trimming stripped 5 bases from V and 5 bases from J, with 24 bases between. The CDR3 extends over 17 amino acids. Germline V gene sequence: CDR1 SGHAT, CDR2 FQNNGV. The CDR3 is CASSPRFFPPSRTEAFF. The CDR3 DNA follows: TGTGCCAGCAGCCCACGATTCTTTCCGCCATCCAGGACTGAAGCTTTCTTT.

The rearrangement joins TRBV6-4 to TRBJ1-2, with 7 bases that match TRBD1. With V trimmed by 5 bases and J by 8 bases, 11 bases remained unmatched. The CDR3 sequence is 14 residues long. Germline lookup yields CDR1 MRHNA and CDR2 SNTAGT. DNA of the CDR3: TGTGCCAGCAGTTCTGAAAGGGGGCGACTAGGCTACACCTTC. Translation: CASSSERGRLGYTF.

The chain combines TRBV7-9 with TRBJ1-2; D is uncertain. Germline CDR1 is SEHNR and CDR2 is FQNEAQ (reference sequence). Trimming cost V 5 bases and J 4 bases, with 5 bases left between them. This CDR3 is 11 amino acids long. CDR3 sequence (DNA): TGTGCCAGCAGCCACAGCTATGGCTACACCTTC. Protein: CASSHSYGYTF.

The chain couples TRBV4-2 to TRBJ2-5; TRBD2 agrees at 10 bases. Germline loops: CDR1 LGHNA, CDR2 YNFKEQ. Trimming at V came to 1 base and at J to 4 bases, leaving 3 bases not matched to a gene. The CDR3 loop spans 15 amino acids. This CDR3 reads CASSQGEREGETQYF. The CDR3 coding sequence is TGTGCCAGCAGCCAAGGGGAGCGGGAGGGAGAGACCCAGTACTTC.

V usage is TRBV28 and J usage is TRBJ1-5; 9 bases agree with TRBD1. V trimming: 4 bases; J trimming: 5 bases; junction bases outside the gene matches: 6. CDR1 and CDR2 (germline): MDHEN, SYDVKM. This CDR3 has 15 residues. The CDR3 DNA follows: TGTGCCAGCAGTTCCGGGACAGGGTTCTATCAGCCCCAGCATTTT. It translates to CASSSGTGFYQPQHF.

This clone was observed once. The chain is built from TRBV4-1 and TRBJ1-4, with D possibly matching TRBD1 (5 bases). Germline CDR1 reads MGHRA; CDR2 reads YSYEKL. V lost 1 base and J lost 6, with 9 bases in between. This CDR3 is built from 14 residues. For the CDR3, the DNA is TGCGCCAGCAGCCAAGCAGGGTTCGATGAAAAACTGTTTTTT. It codes for CASSQAGFDEKLFF.

This clone turned up a few times. The chain recombines TRBV28 with TRBJ2-7, with D unresolved. V lost 2 bases, J lost 3 bases, and 14 bases lay in between. The CDR3 runs to 15 residues. The germline CDR1 and CDR2 sequences are MDHEN and SYDVKM. This CDR3 is CASSLHEASYYEQYF. In DNA, the CDR3 is TGTGCCAGCAGTTTACACGAAGCATCATACTACGAGCAGTACTTC.

This chain joins TRBV5-1 and TRBJ2-1; 11 bases line up with TRBD1. Germline V gene sequence: CDR1 SGHRS, CDR2 YFSETQ. The V segment lost 4 bases and the J segment 6 bases; nucleotides outside the gene matches: 9. This CDR3 is built from 16 residues. CDR3 loop: CASSLQGGQGGNEQFF. CDR3 sequence (DNA): TGCGCCAGCAGCCTCCAGGGGGGACAGGGGGGCAATGAGCAGTTCTTC.

V and J are TRBV18 and TRBJ2-7; a weak D match, TRBD1 (5 bases). CDR1 KGHSH and CDR2 LQKENI come from the germline V gene. Trimming pared 3 bases from V and 7 bases from J, leaving 10 bases between. The CDR3 is 12 amino acids. CDR3 sequence reads: CASSPTGVEQYF. The DNA for the CDR3 is TGTGCCAGCTCACCCACAGGAGTTGAGCAGTACTTC.

The V gene is TRBV28, the J gene TRBJ2-7; tentative D call: TRBD1 (5 bases). The V gene lost 3 bases and the J gene lost 5 bases, with 14 bases spanning the gap. The CDR3 sequence is 14 residues long. Germline assignment: CDR1 MDHEN and CDR2 SYDVKM. CDR3 residues: CASSFIGAADEQYF. CDR3 sequence (DNA): TGTGCCAGCAGTTTTATTGGGGCTGCAGACGAGCAGTACTTC.

V and J are TRBV7-3 and TRBJ2-1, with TRBD2 matching 8 bases. The CDR3 totals 13 residues. Germline V gene data show CDR1 as SGHTA and CDR2 as FQGTGA. V trimming: 2 bases; J trimming: 9 bases; junction bases outside the gene matches: 3. CDR3 sequence: CASSLGLAGEQFF. The CDR3 region has the DNA TGTGCCAGCAGCTTAGGGCTAGCGGGTGAGCAGTTCTTC.

The rearrangement joins TRBV27 to TRBJ1-2; D is unclear. The germline CDR1 and CDR2 sequences are MNHEY and SMNVEV (reference sequence). V gave up 6 bases and J gave up 1 base, with 9 bases separating them. The CDR3 is 13 amino acids. Written as DNA, the CDR3 is TGTGCCAGCAGGTCCGGGAGTAACTATGGCTACACCTTC. Translating gives CASRSGSNYGYTF.

The chain uses TRBV5-6 and TRBJ1-4, with unresolved D. The CDR3 is made up of 15 amino acids. V was pared by 4 bases and J by 0 bases, with 10 bases between. Germline loops: CDR1 SGHDT, CDR2 YYEEEE. CDR3 in amino acids: CASSPSVATNEKLFF. CDR3 nucleotides: TGTGCCAGCAGCCCCAGCGTTGCAACTAATGAAAAACTGTTTTTT.

V and J are TRBV28 and TRBJ2-3; 8 bases agree with TRBD2. V gave up 4 bases and J gave up 3 bases; unmatched junction bases: 6. Per the germline V gene, CDR1 is MDHEN and CDR2 is SYDVKM. The CDR3 covers 15 residues. CDR3: CASSWGRGATDTQYF. The DNA of the CDR3 is TGTGCCAGCAGTTGGGGGCGGGGGGCAACAGATACGCAGTATTTT.

This clone appeared a single time. V gene TRBV6-5 combines with J gene TRBJ1-2; D is possibly TRBD1 (5 bases). This CDR3 comprises 13 residues. CDR1 MNHEY and CDR2 SVGAGI come from the germline V gene. V lost 0 bases and J lost 8, with 10 bases in between. CDR3 protein: CASSYSTGGGYTF. The CDR3 coding sequence is TGTGCCAGCAGTTACTCCACGGGGGGGGGCTACACCTTC.

The V call is TRBV2, the J call TRBJ1-2, with D perhaps matching TRBD1 (5 bases). Looked up from germline, CDR1 is SNHLY and CDR2 is FYNNEI. Trimming left V 7 bases short and J 4 bases short, with 10 bases between. The CDR3 covers 12 residues. The CDR3, as DNA: TGTGCCAGCATATCCCAGGGCTATGGCTACACCTTC. Translating gives CASISQGYGYTF.

J is TRBJ2-1 and V is TRBV27, with 9 bases lining up with TRBD2. From germline, CDR1 is MNHEY and CDR2 SMNVEV (reference sequence). The CDR3 has 15 residues. After removal of 2 bases from V and 14 bases from J, the junction contained 13 bases not matched to a gene. The CDR3 nucleotides read TGTGCCAGCAGTTTAACCGGGCTAGCGGGGAAGTTTGAGTTCTTC. Encoded protein: CASSLTGLAGKFEFF.

This clone has a handful of counts. The chain has TRBV19 and TRBJ1-2, with D maybe TRBD1 (5 bases). CDR3 length: 19 amino acids. V was shortened by 3 bases and J by 2 bases, with 25 bases between the two germline ends. CDR1 and CDR2 from the germline V gene are LNHDA and SQIVND (reference sequence). CDR3 protein: CASSIWLDTKEAPNYGYTF. The CDR3 DNA is TGTGCCAGTAGTATTTGGTTGGACACCAAAGAAGCACCGAACTATGGCTACACCTTC.

J is TRBJ2-5 and V is TRBV28, with 8 bases fitting TRBD1. CDR3 length equals 19 residues. Germline CDR1 reads MDHEN; CDR2 reads SYDVKM. The ends lost 2 bases at V and 0 bases at J; junction bases unmatched: 14. The CDR3: CASSLNSDRETTYQETQYF. CDR3 nucleotides: TGTGCCAGCAGTTTAAATTCGGACAGGGAAACGACCTACCAAGAGACCCAGTACTTC.

V is TRBV7-6 and J is TRBJ1-1; tentative D call: TRBD1 (5 bases). Looked up from germline, CDR1 is SGHVS and CDR2 is FNYEAQ. Deletions cut 5 bases from V and 1 base from J, with 14 bases between. CDR3 size: 15 residues. Here the CDR3 reads CASSLAGTANTEAFF. CDR3 coding DNA: TGTGCCAGCAGCCTGGCCGGGACTGCGAACACTGAAGCTTTCTTT.

This sequence joins TRBV2 and TRBJ2-1, with 9 bases that match TRBD2. The CDR3 totals 17 residues. V trimming: 7 bases; J trimming: 5 bases; junction bases outside the gene matches: 15. Looked up from germline, CDR1 is SNHLY and CDR2 is FYNNEI. This CDR3 is CASIEGSGTSKDNEQFF. DNA for the CDR3: TGTGCCAGCATAGAAGGATCGGGGACTAGCAAAGACAATGAGCAGTTCTTC.

This chain uses TRBV7-2 with TRBJ2-1; 13 nucleotides match TRBD2. Germline values: CDR1 SGHTA, CDR2 FQGNSA. V lost 3 bases, J lost 8 bases, and 7 bases stayed unmatched. This CDR3 is built from 16 residues. The CDR3 DNA reads TGTGCCAGCAGCTTTCGGACTAGCGGGAGAGGGGATGAGCAGTTCTTC. It codes for CASSFRTSGRGDEQFF. Together with reference TRBV7-2 and TRBJ2-1, the CDR3 gives the full variable domain: GAGVSQSPSNKVTEKGKDVELRCDPISGHTALYWYRQSLGQGLEFLIYFQGNSAPDKSGLPSDRFSAERTGGSVSTLTIQRTQQEDSAVYLCASSFRTSGRGDEQFFGPGTRLTVL.

There are a few counts of this clone. CDR3 sequence reads: CATEETQYF. The CDR3 DNA follows: TGTGCCACGGAAGAGACCCAGTACTTC. The chain combines TRBV27 with TRBJ2-5; D gene uncertain. The V end was cut by 10 bases, the J end by 3 bases, with 3 bases between. This CDR3 contains 9 residues. CDR1 is MNHEY and CDR2 is SMNVEV in the germline V gene (reference sequence).

Remarks on this clone: Other DNA variants within this sample encode the same CDR3. The chain combines TRBV7-3 with TRBJ2-7, with 8 bases that match TRBD1. The germline V gene encodes CDR1 SGHTA and CDR2 FQGTGA. Trimming removed 6 bases from V and 6 bases from J; junction bases left unmatched: 4. The CDR3 is made up of 12 amino acids. The CDR3 spells CASSLTGGEQYF. The CDR3 bases are TGTGCCAGCAGTCTAACAGGGGGCGAGCAGTACTTC.

CDR3 amino acids: CASSSTGTSGRPSYEQYF. CDR3 in DNA: TGTGCCAGCAGCTCCACCGGGACTAGCGGGCGCCCCTCCTACGAGCAGTACTTC. The chain employs TRBV5-5 and TRBJ2-7, with TRBD2 matching over 12 bases. The CDR3 sequence is 18 residues long. In germline, CDR1 is SGHKS, CDR2 YYEKEE (reference sequence). Unmatched junction bases numbered 10, after V lost 3 bases and J lost 0 bases. The full variable domain, completed using reference TRBV5-5 and TRBJ2-7, is DAGVTQSPTHLIKTRGQQVTLRCSPISGHKSVSWYQQVLGQGPQFIFQYYEKEERGRGNFPDRFSARQFPNYSSELNVNALLLGDSALYLCASSSTGTSGRPSYEQYFGPGTRLTVT.